The present entry profiles one T cell receptor beta chain with its context. This record belongs to a study of shared clonotypes between healthy human individuals. Study context: CD4 naive and CD4 memory each took three plates per donor, while CD8 naive took two and CD8 memory one.

Deep-level settings were used for running the assay. TCRdb's copy holds only in-frame clones and misses some; the assay was immunoSEQ multiplex PCR. The profile shows around 1.5 million clones, under 99% of them singletons. The ends were cut back, 1 base at V and 3 bases at J, with 11 bases in the middle. The germline V gene encodes CDR1 SGHDT and CDR2 YYEEEE. The CDR3 sequence is 14 residues long. The clonotype was recovered from a man younger than 40 in good health. The chain is built from TRBV5-6 and TRBJ2-7, with D maybe TRBD1 (5 bases). Material: naive CD4+ T cells sorted from blood. The subset denotes: CD45RA+ positively selected. CDR3: CASSLPQGHYEQYF. The CDR3 DNA sequence: TGTGCCAGCAGCTTGCCCCAGGGCCACTACGAGCAGTACTTC. The full variable domain, in which reference TRBV5-6 and TRBJ2-7 provide the parts outside the CDR3, is DAGVTQSPTHLIKTRGQQVTLRCSPKSGHDTVSWYQQALGQGPQFIFQYYEEEERQRGNFPDRFSGHQFPNYSSELNVNALLLGDSALYLCASSLPQGHYEQYFGPGTRLTVT.